These 13 T cell receptor beta chains came from one sample sequenced in a study of blood T cell repertoires in COVID-19. The repertoire was sequenced with immunoSEQ multiplex PCR; TCRdb's copy has only in-frame clones and lacks some. The data show approximately 260,000 clones, roughly 91% seen once. Sequencing was performed on PBMCs or T cells enriched from blood (not recorded which). The receptors shown here come from an older woman who had recovered from COVID-19.

This rearrangement joins TRBV30 to TRBJ1-1; D is ambiguous. Germline loops: CDR1 GTSNPN, CDR2 SVGIG (reference sequence). The CDR3 contains 12 residues. Deletions cut 1 base from V and 6 bases from J, with 9 bases between. The chain's CDR3 is CAWSERLPEAFF. The CDR3 DNA reads as TGTGCCTGGAGTGAGAGGCTCCCTGAAGCTTTCTTT.

The chain employs TRBV28 and TRBJ2-1; D perhaps matches TRBD1 (5 bases). The CDR3 length is 14 residues. Trimming shortened V by 7 bases and J by 0 bases, and 10 bases separated the two germline ends. The germline V gene encodes CDR1 MDHEN and CDR2 SYDVKM. CDR3 region: CASMTASSYNEQFF. CDR3 sequence (DNA): TGTGCCAGCATGACAGCCAGCTCCTACAATGAGCAGTTCTTC. Filled out from reference TRBV28 and TRBJ2-1, the complete variable domain reads DVKVTQSSRYLVKRTGEKVFLECVQDMDHENMFWYRQDPGLGLRLIYFSYDVKMKEKGDIPEGYSVSREKKERFSLILESASTNQTSMYLCASMTASSYNEQFFGPGTRLTVL.

CDR3 amino acids: CASSLVRAGANNSPLHF. The CDR3 DNA reads as TGCGCCAGCAGCTTGGTTAGGGCTGGGGCTAATAATTCACCCCTCCACTTT. This chain connects TRBV5-1 to TRBJ1-6; the D gene is possibly TRBD1 (5 bases). CDR3 length equals 17 residues. The ends were cut back, 0 bases at V and 5 bases at J, with 15 bases in the middle. CDR1 and CDR2 from the germline V gene are SGHRS and YFSETQ.

The chain couples TRBV10-1 to TRBJ2-3, with 9 bases identical to TRBD1. Per the germline V gene, CDR1 is WNHNN and CDR2 is SYGVQD (reference sequence). The CDR3 length is 17 residues. Trimming cost V 3 bases and J 2 bases; bases outside gene matches: 9. DNA for the CDR3: TGCGCCAGCAGTGACGGTCGGGGGGACAGGGCCACAGATACGCAGTATTTT. This codes for CASSDGRGDRATDTQYF.

This clone occurred a few times. The rearrangement links TRBV27 to TRBJ1-1, with D uncertain. Germline lookup yields CDR1 MNHEY and CDR2 SMNVEV (reference sequence). The V end lost 3 bases, the J end lost 7 bases, and 6 bases lay between the germline ends. The CDR3 is 11 residues long. The CDR3 DNA is TGTGCCAGCAGTTTTGGCCTTGAAGCTTTCTTT. Translating it yields CASSFGLEAFF.

This clone is a singleton in its sample. CDR3 bases: TGTGCCAGCAGCTCGAAGGGGCTGGGGACCCAGTACTTC. It translates to CASSSKGLGTQYF. This chain connects TRBV7-9 to TRBJ2-5, with a possible D match to TRBD1 (5 bases). Per germline, CDR1 SEHNR and CDR2 FQNEAQ (reference sequence). The V and J ends lost 4 bases and 7 bases respectively, with 13 bases between them. This CDR3 region has 13 residues.

J is TRBJ2-7 and V is TRBV5-6; weak D call: TRBD2 (5 bases). Germline V CDR1 and CDR2: SGHDT, YYEEEE. The CDR3 is 14 residues long. Trimming pared 1 base from V and 3 bases from J, leaving 11 bases between. Here the CDR3 reads CASSLRPSGYEQYF. Here the CDR3 DNA reads TGTGCCAGCAGCTTGCGACCCAGCGGCTACGAGCAGTACTTC.

This clone occurred a few times. The genes are TRBV2 and TRBJ2-7; TRBD2 agrees at 8 bases. The CDR3 runs 15 residues. The J segment lost 4 bases and the V segment lost 2 bases, leaving 7 bases of the junction unmatched. Germline lookup yields CDR1 SNHLY and CDR2 FYNNEI. Written as DNA, the CDR3 is TGTGCCAGCAGTGAAAGGAGCGGGGGTAGTTACGAGCAGTACTTC. This gives the protein CASSERSGGSYEQYF.

The chain is built from TRBV15 and TRBJ1-6, with TRBD1 as a possible D gene (5 bases). Germline assignment: CDR1 LNHNV and CDR2 YYDKDF (reference sequence). V lost 0 bases to trimming and J lost 9 bases, with 12 bases between them. The CDR3 is made up of 15 amino acids. Here the CDR3 DNA reads TGTGCCACCAGCAGAGATAATGGGGGAGGTTCACCCCTCCACTTT. This gives the protein CATSRDNGGGSPLHF.

The CDR3: CASSSGGKLNEQFF. The CDR3 nucleotides are TGTGCCAGCAGCTCCGGGGGGAAGTTAAATGAGCAGTTCTTC. This chain joins TRBV7-3 and TRBJ2-1, with 7 bases fitting TRBD2. The CDR3 contains 14 residues. Unmatched junction bases numbered 7, after V lost 4 bases and J lost 7 bases. Germline values: CDR1 SGHTA, CDR2 FQGTGA. Combining the CDR3 with reference TRBV7-3 and TRBJ2-1 gives the whole variable domain GAGVSQTPSNKVTEKGKYVELRCDPISGHTALYWYRQSLGQGPEFLIYFQGTGAADDSGLPNDRFFAVRPEGSVSTLKIQRTERGDSAVYLCASSSGGKLNEQFFGPGTRLTVL.

The chain couples TRBV19 to TRBJ2-1, with 9 bases aligning to TRBD1. V was pared by 7 bases and J by 8 bases, with 6 bases of the junction left unmatched. Germline assignment: CDR1 LNHDA and CDR2 SQIVND (reference sequence). The CDR3 length is 13 residues. The CDR3 nucleotides read TGTGCCAGTATTCCTACAGGGGGCGATGAGCAGTTCTTC. Translated: CASIPTGGDEQFF.

The chain uses TRBV7-2 and TRBJ1-2, with 7 bases lining up with TRBD1. Per germline, CDR1 SGHTA and CDR2 FQGNSA. There are 13 residues in the CDR3. V shed 4 bases and J 4 bases; nucleotides not matched to a gene: 3. Here the CDR3 DNA reads TGTGCCAGCAGCTGGGGACAGTCCTATGGCTACACCTTC. This sequence encodes CASSWGQSYGYTF.

The rearrangement joins TRBV19 to TRBJ2-7; TRBD1 might be the D (6 bases). V gave up 6 bases and J gave up 6 bases, with 21 bases separating them. This CDR3 region has 15 residues. Germline lookup yields CDR1 LNHDA and CDR2 SQIVND (reference sequence). CDR3 sequence: CASRGPGHTPLEQYF. CDR3 nucleotide sequence: TGTGCCAGTAGGGGACCGGGACACACACCACTCGAGCAGTACTTC.